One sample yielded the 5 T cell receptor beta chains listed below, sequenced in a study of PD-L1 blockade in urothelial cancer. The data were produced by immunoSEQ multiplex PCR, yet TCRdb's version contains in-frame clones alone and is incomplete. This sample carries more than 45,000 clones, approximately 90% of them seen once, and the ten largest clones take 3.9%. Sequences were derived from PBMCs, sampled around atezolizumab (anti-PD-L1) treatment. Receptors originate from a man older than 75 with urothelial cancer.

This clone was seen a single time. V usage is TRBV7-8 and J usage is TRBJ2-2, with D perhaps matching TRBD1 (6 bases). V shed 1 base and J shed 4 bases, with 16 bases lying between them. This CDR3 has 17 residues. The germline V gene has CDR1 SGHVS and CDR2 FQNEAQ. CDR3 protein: CASSLEGVTKSTGELFF. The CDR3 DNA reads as TGTGCCAGCAGCTTAGAGGGGGTGACAAAATCCACCGGGGAGCTGTTTTTT.

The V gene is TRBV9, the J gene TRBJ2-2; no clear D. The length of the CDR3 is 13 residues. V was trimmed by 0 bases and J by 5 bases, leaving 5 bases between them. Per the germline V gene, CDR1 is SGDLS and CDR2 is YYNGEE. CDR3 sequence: CASSVVATGELFF. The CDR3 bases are TGTGCCAGCAGCGTAGTTGCGACCGGGGAGCTGTTTTTT. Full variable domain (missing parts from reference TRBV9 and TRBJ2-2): DSGVTQTPKHLITATGQRVTLRCSPRSGDLSVYWYQQSLDQGLQFLIQYYNGEERAKGNILERFSAQQFPDLHSELNLSSLELGDSALYFCASSVVATGELFFGEGSRLTVL.

The CDR3 DNA is TGTGCCAGCAGCGGACCGGACAGGGCTAGCTCCTACGAGCAGTACTTC. Protein: CASSGPDRASSYEQYF. The chain employs TRBV7-9 and TRBJ2-7; 8 bases match TRBD1. The CDR3 is 16 residues long. Germline lookup yields CDR1 SEHNR and CDR2 FQNEAQ (reference sequence). The junction had 9 bases not matched to a gene; V was cut back by 5 bases and J by 0 bases. The whole variable domain, filled in from reference TRBV7-9 and TRBJ2-7, reads DTGVSQNPRHKITKRGQNVTFRCDPISEHNRLYWYRQTLGQGPEFLTYFQNEAQLEKSRLLSDRFSAERPKGSFSTLEIQRTEQGDSAMYLCASSGPDRASSYEQYFGPGTRLTVT.

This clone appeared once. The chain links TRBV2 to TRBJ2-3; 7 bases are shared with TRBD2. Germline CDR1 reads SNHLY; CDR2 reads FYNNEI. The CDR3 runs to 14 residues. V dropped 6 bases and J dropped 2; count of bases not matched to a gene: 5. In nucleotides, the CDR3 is TGTGCCAGCAGCACTAGCGCCCTCACAGATACGCAGTATTTT. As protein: CASSTSALTDTQYF. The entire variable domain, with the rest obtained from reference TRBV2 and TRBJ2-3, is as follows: EPEVTQTPSHQVTQMGQEVILRCVPISNHLYFYWYRQILGQKVEFLVSFYNNEISEKSEIFDDQFSVERPDGSNFTLKIRSTKLEDSAMYFCASSTSALTDTQYFGPGTRLTVL.

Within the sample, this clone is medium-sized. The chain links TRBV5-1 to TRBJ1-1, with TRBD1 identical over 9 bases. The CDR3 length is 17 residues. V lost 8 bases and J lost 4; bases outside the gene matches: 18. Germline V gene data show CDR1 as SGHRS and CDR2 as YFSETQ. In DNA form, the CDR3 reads TGCGCCAGTAAATTTACAGGGGGCTCTGTTTATGGCACTGAAGCTTTCTTT. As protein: CASKFTGGSVYGTEAFF.